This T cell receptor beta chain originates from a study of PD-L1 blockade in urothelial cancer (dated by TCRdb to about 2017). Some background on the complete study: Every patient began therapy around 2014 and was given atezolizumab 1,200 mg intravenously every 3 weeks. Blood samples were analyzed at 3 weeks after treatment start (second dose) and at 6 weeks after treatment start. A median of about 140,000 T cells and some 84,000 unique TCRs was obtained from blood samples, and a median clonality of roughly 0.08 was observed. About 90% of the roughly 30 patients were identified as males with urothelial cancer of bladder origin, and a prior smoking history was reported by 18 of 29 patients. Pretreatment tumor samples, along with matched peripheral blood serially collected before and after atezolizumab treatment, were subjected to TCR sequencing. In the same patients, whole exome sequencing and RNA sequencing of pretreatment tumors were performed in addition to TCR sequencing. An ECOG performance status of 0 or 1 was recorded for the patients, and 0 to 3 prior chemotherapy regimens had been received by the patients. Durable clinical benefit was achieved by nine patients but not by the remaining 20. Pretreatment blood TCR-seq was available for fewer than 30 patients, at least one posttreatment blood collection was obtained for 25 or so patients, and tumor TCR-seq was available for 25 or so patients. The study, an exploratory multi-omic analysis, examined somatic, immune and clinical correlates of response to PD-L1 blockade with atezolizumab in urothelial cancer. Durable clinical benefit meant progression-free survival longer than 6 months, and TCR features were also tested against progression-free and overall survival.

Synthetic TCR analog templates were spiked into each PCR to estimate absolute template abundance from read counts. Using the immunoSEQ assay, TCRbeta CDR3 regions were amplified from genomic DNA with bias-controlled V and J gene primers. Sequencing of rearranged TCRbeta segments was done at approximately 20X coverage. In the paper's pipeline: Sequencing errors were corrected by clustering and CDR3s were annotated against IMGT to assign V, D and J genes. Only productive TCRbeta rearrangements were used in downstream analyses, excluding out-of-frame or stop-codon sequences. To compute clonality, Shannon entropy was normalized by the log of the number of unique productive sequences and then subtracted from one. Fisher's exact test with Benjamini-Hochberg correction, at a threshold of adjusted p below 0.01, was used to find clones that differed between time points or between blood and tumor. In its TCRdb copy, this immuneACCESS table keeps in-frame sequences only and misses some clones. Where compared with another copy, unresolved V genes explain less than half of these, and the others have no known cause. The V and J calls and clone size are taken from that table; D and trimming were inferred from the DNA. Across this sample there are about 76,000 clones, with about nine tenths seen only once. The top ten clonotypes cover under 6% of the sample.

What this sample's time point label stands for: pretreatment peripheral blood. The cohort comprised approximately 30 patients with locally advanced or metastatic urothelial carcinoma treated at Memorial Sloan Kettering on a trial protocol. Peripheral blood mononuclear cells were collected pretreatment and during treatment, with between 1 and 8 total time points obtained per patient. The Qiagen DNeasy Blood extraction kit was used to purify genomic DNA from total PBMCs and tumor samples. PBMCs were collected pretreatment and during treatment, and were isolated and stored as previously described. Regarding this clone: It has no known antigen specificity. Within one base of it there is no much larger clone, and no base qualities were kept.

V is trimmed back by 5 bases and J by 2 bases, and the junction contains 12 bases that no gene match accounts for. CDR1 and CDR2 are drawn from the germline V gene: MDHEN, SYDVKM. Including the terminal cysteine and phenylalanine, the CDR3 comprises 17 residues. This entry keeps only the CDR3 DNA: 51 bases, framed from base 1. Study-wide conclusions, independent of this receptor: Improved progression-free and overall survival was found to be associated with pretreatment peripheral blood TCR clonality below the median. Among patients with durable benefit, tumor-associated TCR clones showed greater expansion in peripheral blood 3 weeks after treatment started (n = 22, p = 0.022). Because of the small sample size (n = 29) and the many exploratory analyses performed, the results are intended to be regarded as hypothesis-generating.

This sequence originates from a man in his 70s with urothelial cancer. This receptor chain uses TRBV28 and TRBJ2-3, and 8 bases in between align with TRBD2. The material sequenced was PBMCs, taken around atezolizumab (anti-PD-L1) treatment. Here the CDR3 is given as CASSPLGSGGDTDTQYF. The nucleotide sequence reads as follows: TGTGCCAGCAGTCCCTTAGGGTCCGGGGGGGACACAGATACGCAGTATTTT.